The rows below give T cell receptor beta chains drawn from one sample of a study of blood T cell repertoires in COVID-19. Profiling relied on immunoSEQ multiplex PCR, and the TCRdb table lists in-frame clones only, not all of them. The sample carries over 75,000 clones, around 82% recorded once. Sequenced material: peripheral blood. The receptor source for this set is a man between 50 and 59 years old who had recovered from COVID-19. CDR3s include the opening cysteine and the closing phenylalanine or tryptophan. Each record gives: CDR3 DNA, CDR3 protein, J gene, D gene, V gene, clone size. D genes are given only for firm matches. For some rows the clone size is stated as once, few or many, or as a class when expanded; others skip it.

cdr3_nt: TGTGCCAGCAGCGCCGGGACTAGTAGCACAGATACGCAGTATTTT
cdr3_aa: CASSAGTSSTDTQYF
j_call: TRBJ2-3
d_call: TRBD2
v_call: TRBV9
clone_size: .

cdr3_nt: TGTGCCACCAGTGTTGGACAGGGGAGTGAAAAACTGTTTTTT
cdr3_aa: CATSVGQGSEKLFF
j_call: TRBJ1-4
d_call: TRBD1
v_call: TRBV24-1
clone_size: .

cdr3_nt: TGTGCCAGCAGTCGGACTAGCGGGCCAGATACGCAGTATTTT
cdr3_aa: CASSRTSGPDTQYF
j_call: TRBJ2-3
d_call: TRBD2
v_call: TRBV6-2/TRBV6-3
clone_size: .

cdr3_nt: TGTGCCAGCAGTACGGCAGGGGATTACTATGGCTACACCTTC
cdr3_aa: CASSTAGDYYGYTF
j_call: TRBJ1-2
d_call: .
v_call: TRBV7-2
clone_size: .

cdr3_nt: TGCGCCAGCAGCCAAGTCGACACCACAGATACGCAGTATTTT
cdr3_aa: CASSQVDTTDTQYF
j_call: TRBJ2-3
d_call: .
v_call: TRBV4-3
clone_size: .

cdr3_nt: TGTGCCAGCAGTTCCGCTCCGGGGTCTGGCTACACCTTC
cdr3_aa: CASSSAPGSGYTF
j_call: TRBJ1-2
d_call: .
v_call: TRBV6-2/TRBV6-3
clone_size: .

cdr3_nt: TGTGCCAGCAGCCTGTCGACTATATCCTACGAGCAGTACTTC
cdr3_aa: CASSLSTISYEQYF
j_call: TRBJ2-7
d_call: .
v_call: TRBV7-2
clone_size: .

cdr3_nt: TGTGCCAGCAGTCCGGACAGGACTACGTATAGCAATCAGCCCCAGCATTTT
cdr3_aa: CASSPDRTTYSNQPQHF
j_call: TRBJ1-5
d_call: TRBD1
v_call: TRBV6-6
clone_size: .

cdr3_nt: TGCGCCAGCAGCTTAGCGGGAGGTGGCACAGATACGCAGTATTTT
cdr3_aa: CASSLAGGGTDTQYF
j_call: TRBJ2-3
d_call: TRBD2
v_call: TRBV5-1
clone_size: .

cdr3_nt: TGTGCCAGCTCACGGGCGCAGGGGCTATATGGCTACACCTTC
cdr3_aa: CASSRAQGLYGYTF
j_call: TRBJ1-2
d_call: .
v_call: TRBV18
clone_size: .

cdr3_nt: TGTGCCAGCAGCGTTTACGCAGGGGGCCAAGAGACCCAGTACTTC
cdr3_aa: CASSVYAGGQETQYF
j_call: TRBJ2-5
d_call: TRBD1
v_call: TRBV9
clone_size: .

cdr3_nt: TGTGCCAGCAGCTTAGAGACCACGGGGGAGACCCAGTACTTC
cdr3_aa: CASSLETTGETQYF
j_call: TRBJ2-5
d_call: .
v_call: TRBV11-2
clone_size: .

cdr3_nt: TGTGCCAGCAGCTCAGACAGGGATCAGCCCCAGCATTTT
cdr3_aa: CASSSDRDQPQHF
j_call: TRBJ1-5
d_call: TRBD1
v_call: TRBV7-2
clone_size: .

cdr3_nt: TGTGCCAGCAGGGGGGCCGGGACTAGCGAAGATACGCAGTATTTT
cdr3_aa: CASRGAGTSEDTQYF
j_call: TRBJ2-3
d_call: TRBD2
v_call: TRBV5-4
clone_size: .

cdr3_nt: TGTGCCAGCAGTGATGCGGGGGTTTGGAATCAGCCCCAGCATTTT
cdr3_aa: CASSDAGVWNQPQHF
j_call: TRBJ1-5
d_call: .
v_call: TRBV6-1
clone_size: .

cdr3_nt: TGTGCCAGCAGTACCCAACTAGCGGGAGTGTACAATGAGCAGTTCTTC
cdr3_aa: CASSTQLAGVYNEQFF
j_call: TRBJ2-1
d_call: TRBD2
v_call: TRBV6-2/TRBV6-3
clone_size: once

cdr3_nt: TGTGCCAGCAGCTTAGATGGGACAGGGGTATATGAAGCTTTCTTT
cdr3_aa: CASSLDGTGVYEAFF
j_call: TRBJ1-1
d_call: TRBD1
v_call: TRBV7-2
clone_size: .

cdr3_nt: TGTGCCAGCAGCTCAACCGGGACAGCTAACACTGAAGCTTTCTTT
cdr3_aa: CASSSTGTANTEAFF
j_call: TRBJ1-1
d_call: TRBD1
v_call: TRBV7-3
clone_size: .

cdr3_nt: TGTGCCAGCAGCCAAGATAGCTCACAGGGGAACTATGGCTACACCTTC
cdr3_aa: CASSQDSSQGNYGYTF
j_call: TRBJ1-2
d_call: TRBD1
v_call: TRBV3-1/TRBV3-2
clone_size: .

cdr3_nt: TGTGCCAGCAGGACAGACCCTAATGAAAAACTGTTTTTT
cdr3_aa: CASRTDPNEKLFF
j_call: TRBJ1-4
d_call: .
v_call: TRBV10-3
clone_size: .

cdr3_nt: TGTGCCAGTAGTATAGACAGGGGGCGTGGTGGCTACACCTTC
cdr3_aa: CASSIDRGRGGYTF
j_call: TRBJ1-2
d_call: TRBD1
v_call: TRBV19
clone_size: .

cdr3_nt: TGTGCCAGCAGATTTCAGCTTAGCGGGGGGGCCACAGATACGCAGTATTTT
cdr3_aa: CASRFQLSGGATDTQYF
j_call: TRBJ2-3
d_call: TRBD2
v_call: TRBV2
clone_size: .

cdr3_nt: TGTGCCAGCAGCTTTGGGGGACAGGGGGCCTACGAGCAGTACTTC
cdr3_aa: CASSFGGQGAYEQYF
j_call: TRBJ2-7
d_call: TRBD1
v_call: TRBV3-1/TRBV3-2
clone_size: .

cdr3_nt: TGCAGCGTTGAAGGTGGCGGGCAGTTCTTC
cdr3_aa: CSVEGGGQFF
j_call: TRBJ2-1
d_call: .
v_call: TRBV29-1
clone_size: .

cdr3_nt: TGCGCCAGCAGCCAAGAGACTAGCGGGAGGGAGACCCAGTACTTC
cdr3_aa: CASSQETSGRETQYF
j_call: TRBJ2-5
d_call: TRBD2
v_call: TRBV4-1
clone_size: .

cdr3_nt: TGTGCCAGCAGCTTAAATCAGGTTCTTTTGGGTGGGGAGACCCAGTACTTC
cdr3_aa: CASSLNQVLLGGETQYF
j_call: TRBJ2-5
d_call: .
v_call: TRBV7-9
clone_size: .

cdr3_nt: TGTGCCAGCAGCTCGCCGACTAGCGGCTCCTACAATGAGCAGTTCTTC
cdr3_aa: CASSSPTSGSYNEQFF
j_call: TRBJ2-1
d_call: TRBD2
v_call: TRBV11-2
clone_size: .

cdr3_nt: TGCGCCAGCAGCCAAGATCGTCAGGGGGGCTACAATGAGCAGTTCTTC
cdr3_aa: CASSQDRQGGYNEQFF
j_call: TRBJ2-1
d_call: .
v_call: TRBV4-3
clone_size: many

cdr3_nt: TGCGCCAGCAGCCAAGAAGGGACTAGGGCTTACAATGAGCAGTTCTTC
cdr3_aa: CASSQEGTRAYNEQFF
j_call: TRBJ2-1
d_call: TRBD2
v_call: TRBV4-1
clone_size: .

cdr3_nt: TGTGCCAGCAGTCCCGGGACTAGCGGGGGGGACCCGGGGGAGCAGTTCTTC
cdr3_aa: CASSPGTSGGDPGEQFF
j_call: TRBJ2-1
d_call: TRBD2
v_call: TRBV5-4
clone_size: .

cdr3_nt: TGTGCCAGCAGTTACGGGGGGGCGAACACTGAAGCTTTCTTT
cdr3_aa: CASSYGGANTEAFF
j_call: TRBJ1-1
d_call: .
v_call: TRBV6-5
clone_size: .

cdr3_nt: TGTGCCAAGTCAGGGGTGGCAGATACGCAGTATTTT
cdr3_aa: CAKSGVADTQYF
j_call: TRBJ2-3
d_call: .
v_call: TRBV7-9
clone_size: .

cdr3_nt: TGTGCCAGCTCACCAGGTCAGACCGGGGAGCTGTTTTTT
cdr3_aa: CASSPGQTGELFF
j_call: TRBJ2-2
d_call: .
v_call: TRBV18
clone_size: .

cdr3_nt: TGTGCCAGCAGCTTAATCCTAGCGGGGGGATCGGTCACCGGGGAGCTGTTTTTT
cdr3_aa: CASSLILAGGSVTGELFF
j_call: TRBJ2-2
d_call: TRBD2
v_call: TRBV7-8
clone_size: .

cdr3_nt: TGTGCCAGCAGCCTGACTAGCGGGGGTTACAATGAGCAGTTCTTC
cdr3_aa: CASSLTSGGYNEQFF
j_call: TRBJ2-1
d_call: TRBD2
v_call: TRBV4-2
clone_size: once

cdr3_nt: TGTGCCAGCAGCAGCGGGCCTCCCGGGACAGGGGGGGGGAGCAATCAGCCCCAGCATTTT
cdr3_aa: CASSSGPPGTGGGSNQPQHF
j_call: TRBJ1-5
d_call: TRBD1
v_call: TRBV6-6
clone_size: .

cdr3_nt: TGTGCCAGCAGCTTTACTAGCGTTTACGAGCAGTACTTC
cdr3_aa: CASSFTSVYEQYF
j_call: TRBJ2-7
d_call: TRBD2
v_call: TRBV5-5
clone_size: .